This TCR beta chain was retrieved from a study of CD8 T cells in Susac syndrome. Study in general: Among the sequenced Susac syndrome patients, over five had active disease while about 8 were in remission.

With random hexamers, roughly 0.45 to 1 ug RNA was reverse transcribed. The authors amplified TCR beta CDR3 across 54 Vbeta and 13 Jbeta using immunoSEQ multiplex PCR. TCRdb reprocessed the immunoSEQ multiplex PCR reads with MiXCR, giving one entry per CDR3 protein. The repertoire holds about 120,000 distinct CDR3 sequences, over 90% seen once, with about 0.28% in the top ten. Study results and limitations: The number of Susac-specific public clones found was roughly 16 in total CD8+ repertoires and a few in CD8+ TEMRA repertoires.

With regard to this clonotype: Its antigen is as yet unknown.

Trimming stripped 2 bases from V and 7 bases from J, with 18 bases between. Per germline, CDR1 MGHDK and CDR2 SYGVNS. There are 15 residues in the CDR3. Sample: CD8+ T cells from PBMCs. This receptor was obtained from a human donor with Susac syndrome. J is TRBJ2-7 and V is TRBV25-1; TRBD2 is a possible D gene (5 bases). CDR3 in DNA: TGTGCCAGCAGTGAAGAGGCAGCTGCTTCGGGGGAGCAGTACTTC. Protein sequence: CASSEEAAASGEQYF.